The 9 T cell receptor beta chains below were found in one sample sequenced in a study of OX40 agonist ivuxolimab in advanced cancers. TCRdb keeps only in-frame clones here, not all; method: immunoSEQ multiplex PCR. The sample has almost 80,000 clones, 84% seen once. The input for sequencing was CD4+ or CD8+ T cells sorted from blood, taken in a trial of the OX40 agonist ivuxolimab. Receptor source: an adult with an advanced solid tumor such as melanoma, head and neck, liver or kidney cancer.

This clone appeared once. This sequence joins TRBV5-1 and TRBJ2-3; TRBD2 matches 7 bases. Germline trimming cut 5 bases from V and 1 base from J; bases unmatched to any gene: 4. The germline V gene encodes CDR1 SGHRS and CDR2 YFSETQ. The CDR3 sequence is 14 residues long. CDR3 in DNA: TGCGCCAGCAGGCGGGAGTTTCGCACAGATACGCAGTATTTT. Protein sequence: CASRREFRTDTQYF.

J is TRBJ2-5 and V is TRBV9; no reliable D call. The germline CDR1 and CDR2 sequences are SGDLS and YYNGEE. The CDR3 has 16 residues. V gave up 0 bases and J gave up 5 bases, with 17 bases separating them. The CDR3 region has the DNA TGTGCCAGCAGCGTAGAGCAAGCCCTGGGGTATGAGACCCAGTACTTC. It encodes CASSVEQALGYETQYF. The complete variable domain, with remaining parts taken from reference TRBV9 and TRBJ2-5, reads DSGVTQTPKHLITATGQRVTLRCSPRSGDLSVYWYQQSLDQGLQFLIQYYNGEERAKGNILERFSAQQFPDLHSELNLSSLELGDSALYFCASSVEQALGYETQYFGPGTRLLVL.

The CDR3: CASSAPGQGLYGYTF. In nucleotides, the CDR3 is TGTGCCAGCTCTGCCCCGGGACAGGGACTCTATGGCTACACCTTC. This rearrangement joins TRBV2 to TRBJ1-2; 9 nucleotides agree with TRBD1. V lost 8 bases and J lost 4; bases outside the gene matches: 11. Germline CDR1 reads SNHLY; CDR2 reads FYNNEI. This CDR3 spans 15 amino acids.

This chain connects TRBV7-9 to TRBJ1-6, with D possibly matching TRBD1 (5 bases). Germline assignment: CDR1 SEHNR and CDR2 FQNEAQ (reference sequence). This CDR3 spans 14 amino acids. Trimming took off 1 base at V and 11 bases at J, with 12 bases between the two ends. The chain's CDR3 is CASSLEGHQPPLHF. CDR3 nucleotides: TGTGCCAGCAGCTTAGAAGGACACCAGCCACCCCTCCACTTT.

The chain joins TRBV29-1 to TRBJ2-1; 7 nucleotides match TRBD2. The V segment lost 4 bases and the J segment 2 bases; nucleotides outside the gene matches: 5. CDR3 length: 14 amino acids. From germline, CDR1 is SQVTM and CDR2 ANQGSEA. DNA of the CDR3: TGCAGCGTTGTATCTAGCGGAACCTACAATGAGCAGTTCTTC. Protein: CSVVSSGTYNEQFF.

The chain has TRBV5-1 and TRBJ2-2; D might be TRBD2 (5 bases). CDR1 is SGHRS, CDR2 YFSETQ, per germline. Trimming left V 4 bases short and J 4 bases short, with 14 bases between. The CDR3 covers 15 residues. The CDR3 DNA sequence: TGCGCCAGCAGCCTATTCGTAGGGAGCACCGGGGAGCTGTTTTTT. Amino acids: CASSLFVGSTGELFF. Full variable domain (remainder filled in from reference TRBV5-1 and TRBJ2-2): KAGVTQTPRYLIKTRGQQVTLSCSPISGHRSVSWYQQTPGQGLQFLFEYFSETQRNKGNFPGRFSGRQFSNSRSEMNVSTLELGDSALYLCASSLFVGSTGELFFGEGSRLTVL.

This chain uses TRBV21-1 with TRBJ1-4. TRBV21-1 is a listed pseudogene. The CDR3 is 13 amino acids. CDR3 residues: CASSKEDGEKLFF. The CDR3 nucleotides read TGTGCCAGCAGCAAAGAGGACGGTGAAAAACTGTTTTTT.

The CDR3 reads CASSFGTKGEQYV. CDR3 DNA: TGTGCCAGCAGTTTTGGGACTAAAGGCGAGCAGTACGTC. This chain joins TRBV6-6 and TRBJ2-7; 7 nucleotides align to TRBD2. Germline CDR1 and CDR2: MNHNY and SVGAGI (reference sequence). With 4 bases clipped from V and 6 bases from J, the junction kept 6 bases outside the gene matches. The CDR3 is made up of 13 amino acids.

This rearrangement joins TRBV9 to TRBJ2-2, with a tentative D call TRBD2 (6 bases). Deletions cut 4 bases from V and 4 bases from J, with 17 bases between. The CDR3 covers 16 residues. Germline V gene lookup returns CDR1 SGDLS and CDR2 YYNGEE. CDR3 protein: CASSPRRELVTGELFF. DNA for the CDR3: TGTGCCAGCAGCCCCCGCCGGGAGCTAGTCACCGGGGAGCTGTTTTTT.